Reported below is one TCR beta chain. The antigen is not known. This entry belongs to a study of vaccination and CD4 T cells after COVID-19. The Oncomine TCR Beta short-read assay was applied to DNA of cultured CD4+ T cells. TCRdb used MiXCR to reprocess the PCR reads, holding one entry per CDR3 protein. The data show fewer than 10,000 distinct CDR3 sequences, 45% to 55% seen once. The treatment: approximately nine-day PBMC culture with coronavirus spike peptide pools or control peptides (ViraFEST assay). The CDR3 length is 14 residues. The V gene lost 6 bases and the J gene lost 11 bases, with 22 bases spanning the gap.

Sequencing used CD4+ T cells from blood, cultured in vitro. The gene calls are TRBV12-3 or TRBV12-4 and TRBJ1-1; D perhaps matches TRBD1 (5 bases). The TCR sequence derives from a human donor who had recovered from COVID-19. CDR3 loop: CASSTGTSALGAFF. In DNA form, the CDR3 reads TGTGCCAGCAGCACCGGGACTTCCGCCCTTGGCGCTTTCTTT.